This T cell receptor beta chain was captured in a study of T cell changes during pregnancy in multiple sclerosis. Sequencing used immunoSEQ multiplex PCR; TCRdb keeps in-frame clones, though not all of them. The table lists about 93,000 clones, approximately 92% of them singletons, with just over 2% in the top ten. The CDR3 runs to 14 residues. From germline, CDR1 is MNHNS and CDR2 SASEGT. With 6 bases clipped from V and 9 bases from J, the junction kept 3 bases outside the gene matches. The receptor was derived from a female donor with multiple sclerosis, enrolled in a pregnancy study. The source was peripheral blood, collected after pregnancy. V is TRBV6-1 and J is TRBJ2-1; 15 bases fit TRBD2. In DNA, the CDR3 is TGTGCCAGCAGAGAGGGACTAGCGGGAGGTGAGCAGTTCTTC. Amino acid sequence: CASREGLAGGEQFF.